The clone carrying this T cell receptor beta chain was seen many times. Its target is not known. This CDR3 has 12 amino acids. The authors made TCR cDNA by 5'RACE template switching, adding a universal primer site and UMIs. TCRdb redid the calling of the 5' RACE reads with MiXCR, one entry per CDR3 protein. The top ten clones hold 2.9% of a sample with around 180,000 distinct CDR3 sequences, roughly 6.2% of them seen once. The entry originates in a study of T cells after yellow fever vaccination. Background on the study: Where fractions had low cell numbers, libraries were prepared from them with the SMART-Seq v4 Ultra Low Input RNA kit. Whole-study results and caveats: Abundant clonotypes from the bulk population could get into FACS-sorted repertoires as contaminants. Reappearing after the booster were most of the clones from primary vaccination (approximately 96% CD4, approximately 89% CD8).

This receptor was taken from a young man who received the YFV17D yellow fever vaccine. Here the sequenced sample was CD4+ T cells sorted from PBMCs, taken on the day of the first yellow fever vaccination. The chain joins TRBV3-2 to TRBJ1-2. TRBV3-2 is marked as a pseudogene. Here the CDR3 DNA reads TGTGCCACCAGTTTCGGGAACTATGGCTACACCTTC. This codes for CATSFGNYGYTF.